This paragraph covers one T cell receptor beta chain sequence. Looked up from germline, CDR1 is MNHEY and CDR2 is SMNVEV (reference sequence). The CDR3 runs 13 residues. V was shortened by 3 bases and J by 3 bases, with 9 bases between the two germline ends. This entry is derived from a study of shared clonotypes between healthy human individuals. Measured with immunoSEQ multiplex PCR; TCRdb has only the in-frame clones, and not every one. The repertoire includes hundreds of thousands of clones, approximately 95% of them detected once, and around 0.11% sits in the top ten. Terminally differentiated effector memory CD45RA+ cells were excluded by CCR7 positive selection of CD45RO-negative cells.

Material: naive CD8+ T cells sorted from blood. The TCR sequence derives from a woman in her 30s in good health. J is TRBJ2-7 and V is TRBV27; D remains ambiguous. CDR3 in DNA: TGTGCCAGCAGTTTTAGTAGGGACTACGAGCAGTACTTC. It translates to CASSFSRDYEQYF.